This record covers a single T cell receptor beta chain. Antigen: not known. The CDR3 runs 13 residues. V was cut by 4 bases and J by 1 base, with 7 bases left in between. In germline, CDR1 is SGHTA, CDR2 FQGNSA. The protocol was immunoSEQ multiplex PCR, while the TCRdb copy is restricted to in-frame clones and leaves out a portion. Here the sample spans several thousand clones, about 90% being singletons. This record comes from a study of T cells after posttransplantation cyclophosphamide. Regarding the study as a whole: Donor-recipient repertoire similarity was low at 1-2 months, rising over year one. Blood and skin or GI T cell repertoires showed limited TRB overlap. TRB clonality was highly associated with recipient CMV seropositivity and reactivation.

Cyclophosphamide on days +3 and +4 followed busulfan-fludarabine conditioning and a marrow graft. The sample here was CD4+ T cells sorted from blood, taken 1,300 to 1,500 days after allogeneic stem cell transplant with posttransplant cyclophosphamide. The sequence derives from a female patient in her 50s who received an allogeneic stem cell transplant from a related donor, was CMV-positive, and had no GVHD. Some T cells may be the graft donor's. The chain links TRBV7-2 to TRBJ1-1; D remains ambiguous. The CDR3 bases are TGTGCCAGCAGCTCGCAGGCGAACACTGAAGCTTTCTTT. It is translated as CASSSQANTEAFF.